This TCR beta chain emerged from a study of CD8+CD57+ T cells in acquired aplastic anemia listed by TCRdb under 2018. About the investigation overall: Extracted DNA from sorted CD4+ and CD8+ cells averaged approximately 3 ug, ranging from about 0.2 to 30 ug. A CD8+CD57+ expansion meant a frequency higher than the mean frequency seen in healthy subjects. Study-wide conclusions, independent of this receptor: About 29 CD8+ CDR3 sequences were found to be shared between patients and controls, but these sequences appeared to be highly expressed in patients and within the immunodominant clones of the patients. Between patients and healthy controls, no significant difference in CD8+ Simpson's diversity was found (P=0.060).

Flow cytometry had shown CD8+CD57+ cell expansion in the patients selected for sequencing. Severe acquired aplastic anemia was diagnosed in all patients according to International Study of Aplastic Anemia and Agranulocytosis and Camitta criteria. At the time blood was sampled, none of the patients had received any therapy. TCR repertoires of sorted CD4+ and CD8+ blood T cells from severe aplastic anemia patients and healthy subjects were deep-sequenced in the study. Patients were enrolled under clinicaltrials.gov protocols 00001620, 01623167, 00001397, 00071045, 00081523 and 00961064 in the USA. Ficoll-Paque density gradient centrifugation was used to isolate peripheral blood mononuclear cells. Before DNA was extracted, CD4+ and CD8+ T cells were sorted using either FACS or magnetic beads. Genomic DNA served as template for TCR beta VDJ combination and CDR3 sequence profiling. An Illumina HiSeq 2000 was the platform used for TCR repertoire sequencing. As for the original processing: TRBV/TRBJ rearrangement plots, CDR3 size and DJ length profiles, and Simpson's diversity index were used to assess repertoires. The immunodominant clone was defined as the most abundant DNA sequence in deep sequencing data. CDR3 amino acid sequences were checked for sharing between subjects and were compared against published repertoires and the VDJdb database. TCRdb's own reprocessing of the public reads used fastp at Q25 and MiXCR and kept productive beta chains. CDR3 protein sequences are deduplicated, and each keeps its most common genes and DNA. The V and J calls were not made by the authors but by TCRdb's processing. The sample yields roughly 190,000 distinct CDR3 sequences; 48% were counted once. Around 9.7% of the sample is in the top ten clones.

The CDR3 contains 16 residues, cysteine and phenylalanine counted. Solely the CDR3 DNA is kept, with 48 bases framed from the first base. V is clipped by 1 base and J by 4 bases, and the sequence between their germline boundaries is 16 bases long. Based on the germline V gene, the CDR1 and CDR2 sequences are SGHTA and FQGNSA. Notes on this clonotype: Its binding antigen is unknown. Qualities for individual bases were not recorded, and no much larger clone is one base off.

The clonotype was recovered from a human donor with aplastic anemia. The rearranged segments are TRBV7-2 and TRBJ1-1; matching of 6 bases hints at TRBD1 as the D gene. Sequenced sample: sorted CD4+, CD8+, or CD8+CD57+ T cells (not recorded which) from PBMCs. At the DNA level, the sequence is TGTGCCAGCAGCTTAGAATACGACAGGATGGCCACTGAAGCTTTCTTT. It translates to CASSLEYDRMATEAFF. Beyond the CDR3, the reference TRBV7-2 and TRBJ1-1 genes provide the residues; the full variable domain reads: GAGVSQSPSNKVTEKGKDVELRCDPISGHTALYWYRQSLGQGLEFLIYFQGNSAPDKSGLPSDRFSAERTGGSVSTLTIQRTQQEDSAVYLCASSLEYDRMATEAFFGQGTRLTVV.